These T cell receptor beta chains were read from a single sample in a study of T cells in Graves' hyperthyroidism and ophthalmopathy. Via MiXCR, TCRdb re-called the multiplex PCR reads, giving one row per CDR3 protein. The sample lists approximately 400,000 distinct CDR3 sequences; approximately 14% were seen once. Sequenced: blood. These receptors were taken from a young woman with Graves' hyperthyroidism. Each CDR3 is given with its conserved first and last residue. A D gene is named only where the DNA matches it firmly. A row's size may be missing; if present it is once, few, many or a size class.

>TRBJ2-7|TRBV29-1|few|TRBD1
TGCAGCGTTGGATGGGACAGAGGTACCTACGAGCAGTACTTC
CSVGWDRGTYEQYF
>TRBJ1-5|TRBV2|many|NA
TGTGCCAGCAGTGGTACTGACCCGGGGCAGCCCCAGCATTTT
CASSGTDPGQPQHF
>TRBJ1-5|TRBV6-1|few|NA
TGTGCCAGCAGTGTCTCAAGCAATCAGCCCCAGCATTTT
CASSVSSNQPQHF
>TRBJ1-1|TRBV16|many|NA
TGTGCCAGCAGCCAATCTCGAGAGCCCGGGGCTTTCTTT
CASSQSREPGAFF
>TRBJ1-5|TRBV12-3/TRBV12-4|many|NA
TGTGCCAGCAGTCCAACAGGGTACAATCAGCCCCAGCATTTT
CASSPTGYNQPQHF
>TRBJ2-5|TRBV5-4|few|TRBD2
TGTGCCAGCAGCTATCGGGAGGGACTGGGTTGGGAGACCCAGTACTTC
CASSYREGLGWETQYF
>TRBJ2-7|TRBV28|many|TRBD1
TGTGCCAGCAGGGCCGGGACAGGTCCCTACGAGCAGTACTTC
CASRAGTGPYEQYF
>TRBJ2-5|TRBV3-1|many|NA
TGTGCCAGCAGCCAAGGCCAGCCGCCAGAGACCCAGTACTTC
CASSQGQPPETQYF
>TRBJ2-1|TRBV27|NA|TRBD2
TGTGCCAGCAGTTTATCGGGAGGGAGCTGCAATGAGCAGTTCTTC
CASSLSGGSCNEQFF
>TRBJ2-6|TRBV5-8|few|NA
TGTGCCAGCAGCTTTTTGGGGGGCTCTGGGGCCAACGTCCTGACTTTC
CASSFLGGSGANVLTF
>TRBJ2-3|TRBV28|many|NA
TGTGCCAGCAGTAAACCGATGACTGACACAGATACGCAGTATTTT
CASSKPMTDTDTQYF
>TRBJ2-1|TRBV20-1|NA|NA
TGCATTGTGGAAGGGGTGATGTCCAATGAGCAGTTCTTC
CIVEGVMSNEQFF
>TRBJ2-5|TRBV11-3|many|NA
TGTGCCAGCAGCCATCCTCGGGAGTCCCAAGAGACCCAGTACTTC
CASSHPRESQETQYF
>TRBJ2-3|TRBV2|NA|TRBD2
TGTGCCAGCAGTGGGACTAGCAGAAACACAGATACGCAGTATTTT
CASSGTSRNTDTQYF
>TRBJ2-7|TRBV9|NA|NA
TGTGCCAGCAGCGTTTTTTCCTCGTCCTACGAGCAGTACTTC
CASSVFSSSYEQYF
>TRBJ1-2|TRBV7-2|few|NA
TGTGCCAGCAGGGATCGGGGGGGGAGCCTTGGGGGCTACACCTTC
CASRDRGGSLGGYTF
>TRBJ2-7|TRBV18|many|TRBD1
TGTGCCAGCTCACCCGGGGACAGGGGACCCGTTGTCGACGAGCAGTACTTC
CASSPGDRGPVVDEQYF
>TRBJ2-7|TRBV5-8|many|TRBD2
TGTGCCAGCAGGGCGGGAGGGCAAGACGAGCAGTACTTC
CASRAGGQDEQYF
>TRBJ2-7|TRBV12-3/TRBV12-4|many|TRBD1
TGTGCCAGCACCGTGGGGACAGGAGCCTCCAAGGCCTACGAGCAGTACTTC
CASTVGTGASKAYEQYF
>TRBJ2-3|TRBV10-2|many|NA
TGCGCCAGCTCCGGGGCGTCAACAGATACGCAGTATTTT
CASSGASTDTQYF
>TRBJ2-7|TRBV6-1|many|TRBD1
TGTGCCAGCAGGAGGTTCCGGGACAGTTCCTACGAGCAGTACTTC
CASRRFRDSSYEQYF
>TRBJ2-2|TRBV3-1|many|TRBD2
TGTGCCAGCAGGTTACTTAGCGGGGGGCTTACCGGGGAGCTGTTTTTT
CASRLLSGGLTGELFF
>TRBJ2-3|TRBV12-3/TRBV12-4|many|TRBD2
TGTGCCAGCACCCGGGGGGGGGACACAGATACGCAGTATTTT
CASTRGGDTDTQYF
>TRBJ2-5|TRBV18|NA|NA
TGTGCCAGCTCACCACTGGCCCAAACAGGAGGGGCTGGCCGAGAGACCCAGTACTTC
CASSPLAQTGGAGRETQYF
>TRBJ2-1|TRBV11-2|many|NA
TGTGCCAGCAGCTCCAGCGAGGGGTCCTACAATGAGCAGTTCTTC
CASSSSEGSYNEQFF
>TRBJ1-6|TRBV6-1|many|NA
TGTGCCAGCAGTGCTTTAGGGGCTACTAATTCACCCCTCCACTTT
CASSALGATNSPLHF
>TRBJ2-7|TRBV27|many|TRBD2
TGTGCCAGCATTAAGACTAGCGGAGACTACGAGCAGTACTTC
CASIKTSGDYEQYF
>TRBJ2-1|TRBV7-9|many|TRBD1
TGTGCCAGCAGCTTAGGTCTTCGAGACAGGGGTTTTAATGAGCAGTTCTTC
CASSLGLRDRGFNEQFF
>TRBJ2-7|TRBV27|NA|NA
TGTGCCAGCAGTGCTCAGCTGCCCTACGAGCAGTACTTC
CASSAQLPYEQYF
>TRBJ2-3|TRBV27|few|NA
TGTGCCAGCAGTTTCGGCCGACCCAACACAGATACGCAGTATTTT
CASSFGRPNTDTQYF
>TRBJ2-1|TRBV19|NA|TRBD2
TGTGCCAGTAGTACAAGCCCCGGACTAGCGGAATACAATGAGCAGTTCTTC
CASSTSPGLAEYNEQFF
>TRBJ1-5|TRBV19|NA|NA
TGTGCCAGTACCCCGGAGACATTTAGCAATCAGCCCCAGCATTTT
CASTPETFSNQPQHF
>TRBJ2-5|TRBV10-3|many|TRBD1
TGTGCCATCGCTCGTCCGACGGGACAGGGCGCCGAGACCCAGTACTTC
CAIARPTGQGAETQYF
>TRBJ2-7|TRBV28|many|NA
TGTGCCAGCAGTTTAACTGGGTTCAGCGACGAGCAGTACTTC
CASSLTGFSDEQYF
>TRBJ2-1|TRBV12-3/TRBV12-4|many|TRBD1
TGTGCCAGCAGTTTAGCTTGGGACAGGGAAAATTTCTACAATGAGCAGTTCTTC
CASSLAWDRENFYNEQFF
>TRBJ1-1|TRBV10-3|many|NA
TGTGCCACCAGTATTGTACCCTTGAACACTGAAGCTTTCTTT
CATSIVPLNTEAFF
>TRBJ1-5|TRBV6-1|few|TRBD1
TGTGCCAGCAGTTCTCAGACAGGGGCGACCAATCAGCCCCAGCATTTT
CASSSQTGATNQPQHF
>TRBJ1-1|TRBV5-6|many|NA
TGTGCCAGCAGCGGGGGGTTCCGGACTGAAGCTTTCTTT
CASSGGFRTEAFF
>TRBJ1-5|TRBV25-1|few|TRBD1
TGTGCCAGCAGGGACAGGGGACGAGGTCAGCCCCAGCATTTT
CASRDRGRGQPQHF
>TRBJ2-3|TRBV3-1|NA|TRBD2
TGTGCCAGCAGCCAGCCAACTCTAGCGGAGGCCCTAGATACGCAGTATTTT
CASSQPTLAEALDTQYF
>TRBJ2-3|TRBV20-1|many|NA
TGCAGTACCCTTAACCGGGGGACAGATACGCAGTATTTT
CSTLNRGTDTQYF
>TRBJ2-7|TRBV3-1|many|NA
TGTGCCAGCAGCCAAGATGTCTTCTACGAGCAGTACTTC
CASSQDVFYEQYF
>TRBJ1-4|TRBV9|many|TRBD1
TGTGCCAGCAGCATAGGGGACAGCCGTAATGAAAAACTGTTTTTT
CASSIGDSRNEKLFF
>TRBJ2-2|TRBV4-1|many|NA
TGCGCCAGCAGCCAAGATCCGCAGGGCCAGACCGGGGAGCTGTTTTTT
CASSQDPQGQTGELFF
>TRBJ1-6|TRBV12-3/TRBV12-4|few|TRBD1
TGTGCCAGCGGTCTGACAGGGTACGGTTCACCCCTCCACTTT
CASGLTGYGSPLHF
>TRBJ1-2|TRBV13|NA|TRBD1
TGTGCCAGCACCTACAGGGGGCGAGGCTACACCTTC
CASTYRGRGYTF
>TRBJ2-5|TRBV11-2|few|TRBD1
TGTGCCAGCAGCCCATTCGGGACAGATCAAGAGACCCAGTACTTC
CASSPFGTDQETQYF
>TRBJ2-3|TRBV29-1|few|TRBD2
TGCAGCGTTGAATACTCTAGCGGGAGGGTGGGTACGCAGTATTTT
CSVEYSSGRVGTQYF
>TRBJ1-1|TRBV6-2/TRBV6-3|many|NA
TGTGCCAGCAGTGGGGGACCTGGAGGGACTGAAGCTTTCTTT
CASSGGPGGTEAFF
>TRBJ1-5|TRBV12-3/TRBV12-4|many|NA
TGTGCCAGCAGTTTTGCTAGCAATCAGCCCCAGCATTTT
CASSFASNQPQHF
>TRBJ2-2|TRBV5-1|many|NA
TGCGCCAGCAGCTTGTGGCAGCACACCGGGGAGCTGTTTTTT
CASSLWQHTGELFF
>TRBJ2-5|TRBV5-1|NA|NA
TGCGCCAGCAGCTTGTATACTGGACAGCTAGTTAGGGAGTACTTC
CASSLYTGQLVREYF
>TRBJ1-2|TRBV9|many|TRBD1
TGTGCCAGCAGCGCCGAGGGACAGGGAATCTATGGCTACACCTTC
CASSAEGQGIYGYTF